What follows is one TCR beta chain and its context. V lost 6 bases and J lost 4, with 13 bases in between. The length of the CDR3 is 15 residues. Germline CDR1 is WSHSY and CDR2 is SAAADI. The record originates from a study of tumor-infiltrating lymphocytes in oesophageal squamous cell carcinoma. TCRdb re-analysed the PCR reads in MiXCR, keeping a single row per CDR3 protein. The data show just under 20,000 distinct CDR3 sequences, with over 40% seen just once and roughly a tenth held by the top ten. The sequencing sample was made of normal esophageal tissue next to the tumor. The chain recombines TRBV10-2 with TRBJ2-6; D uncertain. The origin of this receptor is a male donor with esophageal squamous cell carcinoma. The CDR3 sequence is CASSPWGSGANVLTF. The CDR3 DNA follows: TGCGCCAGCAGCCCTTGGGGTTCAGGGGCCAACGTCCTGACTTTC.